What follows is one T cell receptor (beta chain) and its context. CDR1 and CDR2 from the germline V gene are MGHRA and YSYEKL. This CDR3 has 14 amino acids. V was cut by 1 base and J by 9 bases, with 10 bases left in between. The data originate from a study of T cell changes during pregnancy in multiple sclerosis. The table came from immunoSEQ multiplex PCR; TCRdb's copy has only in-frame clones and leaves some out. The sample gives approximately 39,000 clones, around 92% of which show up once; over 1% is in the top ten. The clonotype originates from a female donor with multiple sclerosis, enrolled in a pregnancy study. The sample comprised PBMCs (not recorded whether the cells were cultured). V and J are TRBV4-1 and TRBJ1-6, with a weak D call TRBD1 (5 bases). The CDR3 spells CASSQGQQISPLHF. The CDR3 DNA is TGCGCCAGCAGCCAAGGACAGCAGATTTCACCCCTCCACTTT.